Below, 3 T cell receptor beta chains from the same sample are listed, as sequenced in a study of T cell responses to AZD1222 COVID-19 vaccine (dated by TCRdb to the early 2020s). Libraries were prepared through the immunoSEQ multiplex PCR assay. Not all clones reach the TCRdb copy of this immuneACCESS table, which keeps in-frame sequences only. Checked studies attribute under half of the gap to unresolved V genes and leave the rest unexplained. Across this sample there are over 100,000 clones, with around 85% seen only once. 2% to 3% of the sample belongs to the ten largest clones. Interpreted using the paper, the time point label stands for: baseline before first vaccination. The sample here was peripheral blood, taken on day 0 of AZD1222 vaccination. Receptors were obtained from an adult in good health.

The V gene is TRBV5-1, the J gene TRBJ2-1; 14 nucleotides align to TRBD2. Germline CDR1 and CDR2: SGHRS and YFSETQ. The ends lost 5 bases at V and 12 bases at J; junction bases unmatched: 13. The length of the CDR3 is 16 residues. CDR3 DNA: TGCGCCAGCAGTTTACAAGGGACTAGCGGGAGAGGTGCGCAGTTCTTC. It yields the protein CASSLQGTSGRGAQFF.

The rearrangement links TRBV29-1 to TRBJ2-5; 7 bases are shared with TRBD1. Germline loops: CDR1 SQVTM, CDR2 ANQGSEA. V gave up 7 bases and J gave up 5 bases; unmatched junction bases: 7. The CDR3 extends over 12 amino acids. CDR3 protein: CSAPTGQETQYF. The DNA for the CDR3 is TGCAGCGCACCGACAGGGCAGGAGACCCAGTACTTC.

V is TRBV5-1 and J is TRBJ2-7; no firm D call. The CDR3 has 12 amino acids. The germline V gene has CDR1 SGHRS and CDR2 YFSETQ. V lost 0 bases and J lost 2, with 3 bases in between. The CDR3 loop is CASSLGAYEQYF. The CDR3 DNA is TGCGCCAGCAGCTTGGGTGCCTACGAGCAGTACTTC.